What follows is one T cell receptor beta chain and its context. This entry is derived from a study of blood T cell repertoires in COVID-19. About the study: The United States, Italy and Spain provided the acute and convalescent COVID-19 samples. The analysed material was cDNA or gDNA that came from T cells, B-cell-depleted T cells, or PBMCs.

As handled by the study authors: Scientists estimated how many nucleated cells there were by amplifying reference gene primers. Sequencing used immunoSEQ multiplex PCR; TCRdb keeps in-frame clones, though not all of them. V, J and clone size reflect that table, while D and trimming were determined from the DNA. The sample holds a few hundred thousand clones, roughly 87% seen once. V was clipped by 7 bases and J by 4 bases, with 11 bases between them. CDR1 and CDR2 (germline): SQVTM, ANQGSEA. This CDR3 spans 11 amino acids. The chain couples TRBV29-1 to TRBJ2-7; D might be TRBD1 (6 bases). Source material: peripheral blood. The origin of this receptor is a woman between 40 and 55 years old who had recovered from COVID-19. The CDR3 is CSADSSYEQYF. The CDR3 bases are TGCAGCGCGGACAGTAGTTACGAGCAGTACTTC.